Each of the 20 T cell receptor beta chains below was sequenced from the same sample in a study of T cell responses to AZD1222 COVID-19 vaccine. Some clones are missing from TCRdb's copy, which holds only in-frame ones; the method was immunoSEQ multiplex PCR. The sample includes 120,000 or so clones, 90% of them seen just once. Material: peripheral blood, obtained on day 0 of MenACWY control vaccination. The receptors originated from an adult in good health.

This chain uses TRBV11-2 with TRBJ2-7, with D unclear. CDR1 SGHAT and CDR2 FQNNGV come from the germline V gene. The CDR3 is 13 residues long. V lost 2 bases and J lost 2, with 7 bases in between. The CDR3 DNA reads as TGTGCCAGCAGCTTACACATCCCCTACGAGCAGTACTTC. It yields the protein CASSLHIPYEQYF.

This rearrangement joins TRBV19 to TRBJ2-7; 11 positions agree with TRBD2. CDR1 LNHDA and CDR2 SQIVND come from the germline V gene (reference sequence). The CDR3 runs 15 residues. V lost 1 base and J lost 4; bases outside the gene matches: 3. CDR3 nucleotide sequence: TGTGCCAGTAGTATAGCCGGGACTAGCGGATACGAGCAGTACTTC. It translates to CASSIAGTSGYEQYF.

This clone appeared once. This chain uses TRBV6-5 with TRBJ2-4; TRBD1 might be the D (5 bases). In germline, CDR1 is MNHEY, CDR2 SVGAGI. V shed 4 bases and J shed 3 bases, with 13 bases lying between them. The CDR3 contains 15 residues. The chain's CDR3 is CASSSSGLGKNIQYF. Written as DNA, the CDR3 is TGTGCCAGCAGTTCGTCAGGGTTGGGCAAAAACATTCAGTACTTC.

This clone was recorded only once. V and J are TRBV9 and TRBJ2-1, with TRBD2 matching 13 bases. The CDR3 sequence is 15 residues long. With V trimmed by 3 bases and J by 8 bases, 5 bases remained unmatched. Germline V gene sequence: CDR1 SGDLS, CDR2 YYNGEE. Written as DNA, the CDR3 is TGTGCCAGCAGCGGGGGACTAGCGGGGTTCTATGAGCAGTTCTTC. Translated: CASSGGLAGFYEQFF.

V gene TRBV11-2 combines with J gene TRBJ2-3; a possible D gene is TRBD2 (6 bases). CDR3 size: 13 residues. V dropped 6 bases and J dropped 1 base, with 8 bases sitting between them. Germline V gene data show CDR1 as SGHAT and CDR2 as FQNNGV. The DNA of the CDR3 is TGTGCCAGCAGAGAGCGGGGCACAGATACGCAGTATTTT. It encodes CASRERGTDTQYF.

This clone was counted between two and nine times. This sequence joins TRBV5-1 and TRBJ2-2, with D possibly being TRBD1 (6 bases). Germline loops: CDR1 SGHRS, CDR2 YFSETQ. Trimming stripped 1 base from V and 3 bases from J, with 10 bases between. CDR3 length equals 15 residues. Here the CDR3 DNA reads TGCGCCAGCAGCTTGCCTCCAGGGGACACCGGGGAGCTGTTTTTT. It yields the protein CASSLPPGDTGELFF.

The chain uses TRBV5-6 and TRBJ2-7; D is ambiguous. Per the germline V gene, CDR1 is SGHDT and CDR2 is YYEEEE. CDR3 length equals 14 residues. Trimming stripped 2 bases from V and 0 bases from J, with 9 bases between. CDR3 DNA: TGTGCCAGCAGCTTTGGACCCAGCTCCTACGAGCAGTACTTC. This encodes CASSFGPSSYEQYF.

The genes are TRBV7-9 and TRBJ2-1; 8 nucleotides align to TRBD1. V trimming: 3 bases; J trimming: 8 bases; junction bases outside the gene matches: 6. CDR3 length: 14 amino acids. Germline CDR1 SEHNR, CDR2 FQNEAQ (reference sequence). The chain's CDR3 is CASSLGDRTYEQFF. CDR3 coding DNA: TGTGCCAGCAGCTTGGGGGACAGGACCTATGAGCAGTTCTTC.

The chain links TRBV29-1 to TRBJ2-3; D is perhaps TRBD1 or TRBD2 (5 bases each). This CDR3 comprises 12 residues. V shed 7 bases and J shed 3 bases, with 11 bases lying between them. CDR1 and CDR2 from the germline V gene are SQVTM and ANQGSEA. Here the CDR3 reads CSGRGSTDTQYF. CDR3 nucleotides: TGCAGCGGCCGGGGCAGTACAGATACGCAGTATTTT.

This clone was seen once. The chain carries TRBV2 and TRBJ2-7; the D is unclear. Trimming shortened V by 6 bases and J by 4 bases, and 13 bases separated the two germline ends. Germline CDR1 reads SNHLY; CDR2 reads FYNNEI. The CDR3 loop spans 13 amino acids. The CDR3 DNA follows: TGTGCCAGCAGCGACGGACCAATTTACGAGCAGTACTTC. It translates to CASSDGPIYEQYF.

V usage is TRBV6-6 and J usage is TRBJ2-2, with a weak D call TRBD2 (6 bases). V lost 8 bases, J lost 2 bases, and 9 bases lay in between. This CDR3 contains 13 residues. Germline lookup yields CDR1 MNHNY and CDR2 SVGAGI (reference sequence). The DNA of the CDR3 is TGTGCCAGCCAGCGGGTTAACACCGGGGAGCTGTTTTTT. This gives the protein CASQRVNTGELFF.

The genes are TRBV9 and TRBJ2-2, with D perhaps TRBD1 or TRBD2 (5 bases each). The V end lost 1 base, the J end lost 0 bases, and 10 bases lay between the germline ends. This CDR3 is built from 16 residues. Germline lookup yields CDR1 SGDLS and CDR2 YYNGEE. Here the CDR3 DNA reads TGTGCCAGCAGCGTATACGTGGGGGCGAACACCGGGGAGCTGTTTTTT. As protein: CASSVYVGANTGELFF.

The V call is TRBV2, the J call TRBJ2-1; TRBD2 matches at 8 bases. Germline CDR1 is SNHLY and CDR2 is FYNNEI. The CDR3 consists of 13 residues. Germline trimming cut 3 bases from V and 10 bases from J; bases unmatched to any gene: 5. CDR3 loop: CASSDPGLVEQFF. The DNA for the CDR3 is TGTGCCAGCAGTGATCCGGGACTAGTCGAGCAGTTCTTC. Based on the CDR3 plus reference TRBV2 and TRBJ2-1, the full variable domain is EPEVTQTPSHQVTQMGQEVILRCVPISNHLYFYWYRQILGQKVEFLVSFYNNEISEKSEIFDDQFSVERPDGSNFTLKIRSTKLEDSAMYFCASSDPGLVEQFFGPGTRLTVL.

The chain carries TRBV6-4 and TRBJ2-1; 11 bases are a match to TRBD2. Germline V gives CDR1 MRHNA, CDR2 SNTAGT. V was clipped by 0 bases and J by 9 bases; unmatched bases: 7. This CDR3 spans 16 amino acids. CDR3 coding DNA: TGTGCCAGCAGTGACTCGAACAAACTAGCGGGAGCTGAGCAGTTCTTC. Amino acids: CASSDSNKLAGAEQFF.

The chain has TRBV5-1 and TRBJ1-1, with D perhaps TRBD1 (5 bases). Germline CDR1 reads SGHRS; CDR2 reads YFSETQ. The CDR3 is made up of 19 amino acids. Trimming took 0 bases from V and 0 from J, leaving 21 bases between them. The CDR3 region is CASSLDWSRVVSMNTEAFF. DNA of the CDR3: TGCGCCAGCAGCTTGGACTGGAGCAGGGTGGTTTCAATGAACACTGAAGCTTTCTTT. The variable domain in full, with the rest retrieved from reference TRBV5-1 and TRBJ1-1, is KAGVTQTPRYLIKTRGQQVTLSCSPISGHRSVSWYQQTPGQGLQFLFEYFSETQRNKGNFPGRFSGRQFSNSRSEMNVSTLELGDSALYLCASSLDWSRVVSMNTEAFFGQGTRLTVV.

This chain links TRBV9 with TRBJ2-3; TRBD2 matches at 8 bases. This CDR3 contains 16 residues. The junction had 7 bases not matched to a gene; V was cut back by 0 bases and J by 4 bases. Germline V gives CDR1 SGDLS, CDR2 YYNGEE. CDR3 DNA: TGTGCCAGCAGCGTAGAAACGGGAGGGGCGCCAGATACGCAGTATTTT. It encodes CASSVETGGAPDTQYF.

The rearrangement joins TRBV29-1 to TRBJ1-1, with D hard to call. In germline, CDR1 is SQVTM, CDR2 ANQGSEA. The CDR3 contains 11 residues. The V and J ends lost 6 bases and 1 base respectively, with 6 bases between them. The CDR3 region is CSVLKNTEAFF. The CDR3 DNA reads as TGCAGCGTCCTAAAGAACACTGAAGCTTTCTTT.

This clone was found once. V usage is TRBV5-1 and J usage is TRBJ2-1, with 9 bases matching TRBD2. The CDR3 is 16 amino acids. Germline-derived CDR1 and CDR2 are SGHRS and YFSETQ. V lost 5 bases, J lost 7 bases, and 13 bases stayed unmatched. CDR3 sequence reads: CASSSLAGDGPNEQFF. CDR3 nucleotide sequence: TGCGCCAGCAGTTCCTTAGCGGGAGACGGCCCTAATGAGCAGTTCTTC.

The V gene is TRBV27, the J gene TRBJ2-7, with 7 bases aligning to TRBD1. Germline-derived CDR1 and CDR2 are MNHEY and SMNVEV (reference sequence). The CDR3 is 14 residues long. The V gene end was trimmed by 4 bases and the J gene end by 4 bases; junction bases not matched to a gene: 7. CDR3 coding DNA: TGTGCCAGCAGTTGGTCCGGGACAGAGTACGAGCAGTACTTC. It is translated as CASSWSGTEYEQYF.

The chain couples TRBV6-7 to TRBJ1-1; 7 bases line up with TRBD1. Being an ORF, TRBV6-7 has a function that is uncertain. V was pared by 5 bases and J by 11 bases, with 11 bases of the junction left unmatched. The CDR3 is 13 amino acids. CDR3 protein: CASSKPPRGRAFF. CDR3 nucleotide sequence: TGTGCCAGCAGTAAACCTCCTAGGGGGCGGGCTTTCTTT.